The 7 T cell receptor beta chains listed next were all sequenced from one sample in a study of neoadjuvant nivolumab and ipilimumab in lung cancer. Profiling relied on immunoSEQ multiplex PCR, and the TCRdb table lists in-frame clones only, not all of them. The table includes more than 6,000 clones, around 69% detected once. Specimen: tumor tissue, collected after neoadjuvant nivolumab, alone or with ipilimumab, at or shortly before surgery. The receptors stem from an adult with non-small cell lung cancer.

In this sample, this clone turned up once. J is TRBJ2-5 and V is TRBV5-1; 10 bases map to TRBD2. V gave up 3 bases and J gave up 4 bases; unmatched junction bases: 12. The CDR3 sequence is 17 residues long. CDR1 SGHRS and CDR2 YFSETQ come from the germline V gene. This chain's CDR3 is CASSSFPRAGGAETQYF. The CDR3 bases are TGCGCCAGCAGCTCATTCCCACGAGCGGGAGGGGCAGAGACCCAGTACTTC.

The CDR3: CASRRAEGDEQFF. DNA of the CDR3: TGTGCCAGCAGGAGGGCAGAAGGGGATGAGCAGTTCTTC. This chain joins TRBV25-1 and TRBJ2-1; D possibly uses TRBD1 or TRBD2 (5 bases each). Per the germline V gene, CDR1 is MGHDK and CDR2 is SYGVNS. With 6 bases removed from V and 8 bases from J, the gap between germline ends came to 14 bases. CDR3 length: 13 amino acids. Together with reference TRBV25-1 and TRBJ2-1, the CDR3 gives the full variable domain: EADIYQTPRYLVIGTGKKITLECSQTMGHDKMYWYQQDPGMELHLIHYSYGVNSTEKGDLSSESTVSRIRTEHFPLTLESARPSHTSQYLCASRRAEGDEQFFGPGTRLTVL.

The chain links TRBV19 to TRBJ1-2; D uncertain. Germline loops: CDR1 LNHDA, CDR2 SQIVND (reference sequence). This CDR3 has 15 amino acids. Trimming left V 5 bases short and J 5 bases short, with 18 bases between. CDR3 bases: TGTGCCAGTAGTCCCCGGGGAGACAAAAGATATGGCTACACCTTC. It codes for CASSPRGDKRYGYTF.

This clone was observed a few times. CDR3 loop: CASSLSRQDYGYTF. In DNA, the CDR3 is TGTGCCAGCAGTTTGAGCCGGCAGGACTATGGCTACACCTTC. The V call is TRBV27, the J call TRBJ1-2; D is ambiguous. Trimming took off 3 bases at V and 3 bases at J, with 11 bases between the two ends. The CDR3 runs to 14 residues. From germline, CDR1 is MNHEY and CDR2 SMNVEV (reference sequence).

This clone was seen once. The chain combines TRBV7-2 with TRBJ2-3, with D perhaps TRBD1 or TRBD2 (6 bases each). The germline V and J ends were trimmed by 5 bases and 6 bases, with 15 bases remaining between them. Germline CDR1 is SGHTA and CDR2 is FQGNSA. CDR3 length: 14 residues. The CDR3 protein is CASSPEGGPDTQYF. The CDR3 DNA is TGTGCCAGCAGCCCCGAGGGGGGCCCCGATACGCAGTATTTT.

This clone was observed once. The V gene is TRBV6-6, the J gene TRBJ1-5, with D unclear. Germline-derived CDR1 and CDR2 are MNHNY and SVGAGI (reference sequence). V lost 2 bases, J lost 2 bases, and 7 bases lay in between. CDR3 length: 14 amino acids. CDR3 sequence reads: CASSYGRGNQPQHF. The DNA of the CDR3 is TGTGCCAGCAGTTACGGACGGGGCAATCAGCCCCAGCATTTT.

The chain combines TRBV6-1 with TRBJ2-6; D remains ambiguous. The germline V gene has CDR1 MNHNS and CDR2 SASEGT. The CDR3 runs 16 residues. The V end was cut by 3 bases, the J end by 0 bases, with 9 bases between. As DNA, the CDR3 is TGTGCCAGCAGTGATTCGGGCTTCTCTGGGGCCAACGTCCTGACTTTC. Its protein is CASSDSGFSGANVLTF.